This T cell receptor (beta chain) derives from a study of CD8 T cells in Susac syndrome. General study results and limits: The authors acknowledged that their TCR sequencing and HLA analysis involved a relatively small number of individuals. There were fewer than 20 Susac-specific public clones in total CD8+ repertoires and roughly 5 in CD8+ TEMRA repertoires.

The CDR3 runs to 15 residues. V was clipped by 0 bases and J by 0 bases; unmatched bases: 2. Per the germline V gene, CDR1 is MNHNY and CDR2 is SVGAGI (reference sequence). On this clonotype: What it recognizes is unknown.

RNA totalling roughly 0.5 to 1 ug underwent reverse transcription with random hexamers. The TCR beta CDR3 was amplified by immunoSEQ multiplex PCR across 54 Vbeta, 13 Jbeta. Using its own MiXCR run on the immunoSEQ multiplex PCR reads, TCRdb lists one record per CDR3 protein. Among about 53,000 distinct CDR3 sequences listed, about 95% were seen once. J is TRBJ2-7 and V is TRBV6-6, with TRBD2 identical over 7 bases. Source material: CD8+ T cells from PBMCs. The TCR comes from a human donor with Susac syndrome. The CDR3 loop is CASSYSQRGSYEQYF. In nucleotides, the CDR3 is TGTGCCAGCAGTTACTCCCAGCGGGGCTCCTACGAGCAGTACTTC.